The next 14 T cell receptor beta chains were all read from a single sample in a study of molecular identifiers for immune sequencing clone quantification. TCRdb called the PCR reads again in MiXCR, with one record for every CDR3 protein. In the table there are approximately 90,000 distinct CDR3 sequences, about 24% of which are singletons. Sequenced material: naive CD8+ T cells from blood, with Jurkat cell RNA spiked in. The sample's subset: FACS-sorted CD8+CD4-CCR7+CD45RA+ naive T cells. These receptors all stem from a human donor in good health. Some libraries in this study had Jurkat cell RNA spiked in.

For this clonotype: One base away lies a much larger clone, so this may be a sequencing read error. V and J are TRBV20-1 and TRBJ1-1; D not certain. V was clipped by 5 bases and J by 8 bases, with 18 bases between them. The CDR3 has 13 amino acids. Germline-derived CDR1 and CDR2 are DFQATT and SNEGSKA (reference sequence). The CDR3 loop is CSARPDVGDEAFF. CDR3 bases: TGCAGTGCTCGCCCAGACGTTGGTGACGAAGCTTTCTTT.

This chain links TRBV6-6 with TRBJ2-7; TRBD1 might be the D (5 bases). Germline V gene data show CDR1 as MNHNY and CDR2 as SVGAGI (reference sequence). V was shortened by 7 bases and J by 4 bases, with 11 bases between the two germline ends. This CDR3 is 12 amino acids long. The CDR3, as DNA: TGTGCCAGCACCCCCGACAGTTACGAGCAGTACTTC. Translated, it gives CASTPDSYEQYF.

This clonotype was recorded at least ten times. The chain employs TRBV7-6 and TRBJ2-5; D might be TRBD1 or TRBD2, each matching 5 bases. The ends were cut back, 3 bases at V and 4 bases at J, with 12 bases in the middle. CDR1 is SGHVS and CDR2 is FNYEAQ in the germline V gene. CDR3 length: 14 amino acids. CDR3 sequence (DNA): TGTGCCAGCAGCTTTGGGGGTCGGGGAGAGACCCAGTACTTC. Its translation: CASSFGGRGETQYF. Based on the CDR3 plus reference TRBV7-6 and TRBJ2-5, the full variable domain is GAGVSQSPRYKVTKRGQDVALRCDPISGHVSLYWYRQALGQGPEFLTYFNYEAQQDKSGLPNDRFSAERPEGSISTLTIQRTEQRDSAMYRCASSFGGRGETQYFGPGTRLLVL.

The chain couples TRBV7-6 to TRBJ2-1; the match to TRBD2 covers 8 bases. Germline CDR1 and CDR2: SGHVS and FNYEAQ. The CDR3 length is 15 residues. Unmatched junction bases numbered 3, after V lost 0 bases and J lost 5 bases. The CDR3 here is CASSLAPGRDNEQFF. CDR3 in DNA: TGTGCCAGCAGCTTAGCGCCCGGGAGGGACAATGAGCAGTTCTTC.

On this clonotype itself: A much larger clone is a single base away; this may be a read error. Since the CDR3 does not end with the conserved phenylalanine or tryptophan, this likely comes from a read error. This chain uses TRBV12-3 or TRBV12-4 with TRBJ2-3; 11 nucleotides line up with TRBD2. The CDR3 sequence is 14 residues long. Trimming cost V 6 bases and J 8 bases; bases outside gene matches: 7. CDR3 sequence reads: CASSHSGREGTQYL. CDR3 DNA: TGTGCCAGCAGCCATAGCGGGAGGGAAGGTACGCAGTATCTT.

This clonotype has a count of ten or more. The chain couples TRBV7-9 to TRBJ1-1; D gene ambiguous. The CDR3 covers 14 residues. The germline gives CDR1 SEHNR, CDR2 FQNEAQ (reference sequence). The germline V and J ends were trimmed by 5 bases and 3 bases, with 13 bases remaining between them. In nucleotides, the CDR3 is TGTGCCAGCAGCCCTGGGCGGAGGGACACTGAAGCTTTCTTT. Translated, it gives CASSPGRRDTEAFF.

As to this clonotype: Since a much larger clone is just one base distant, this may be a read error. This chain links TRBV7-9 with TRBJ2-1, with TRBD1 identical over 11 bases. CDR3 length: 14 residues. V gave up 5 bases and J gave up 12 bases; unmatched junction bases: 9. Germline CDR1 reads SEHNR; CDR2 reads FQNEAQ (reference sequence). Here the CDR3 reads CASSPGQGAYGQFF. In DNA, the CDR3 is TGTGCCAGCAGCCCCGGACAGGGGGCTTATGGGCAGTTCTTC.

This clonotype showed up many times. The chain recombines TRBV24-1 with TRBJ2-5; D might be TRBD2 (5 bases). This CDR3 spans 16 amino acids. CDR1 is KGHDR, CDR2 SFDVKD, per germline. V shed 3 bases and J shed 2 bases, with 15 bases lying between them. The CDR3 protein is CATSDPRAEVQETQYF. The CDR3 DNA is TGTGCCACCAGTGATCCGAGAGCGGAGGTACAAGAGACCCAGTACTTC.

Remarks on this clonotype: This may be a read error: a much more frequent sequence differs by one nucleotide. V is TRBV20-1 and J is TRBJ2-7, with D perhaps matching TRBD1 (6 bases). Germline V lookup: CDR1 DFQATT, CDR2 SNEGSKA (reference sequence). The CDR3 has 15 residues. CDR3 nucleotide sequence: TGCTGTGCTAGAGAACTGGGGGACACGTCCTACGAGCAGTACTTC. Translation: CCARELGDTSYEQYF.

This clonotype was counted ten times or more. The V call is TRBV11-1, the J call TRBJ2-7; maybe TRBD2 (5 bases). The V gene's germline CDR1 is SGHAT and CDR2 FQDESV (reference sequence). CDR3 length equals 13 residues. Between the trimmed V and J ends, which lost 0 bases and 7 bases, there was a span of 10 bases. CDR3 nucleotides: TGTGCCAGCAGCTTAGCCGGATCGGGGGAGCAGTACTTC. Protein product: CASSLAGSGEQYF.

Points on this clonotype: A much larger clone lies a single base off, so this may be a read error. The chain joins TRBV5-1 to TRBJ1-6, with D possibly matching TRBD1 (5 bases). This CDR3 is built from 15 residues. With 1 base removed from V and 9 bases from J, the gap between germline ends came to 14 bases. Germline V CDR1 and CDR2: SGHRS, YFSETQ. The CDR3 coding sequence is TGCGCCAGCAGCTTGTTTGAGCAGGGAAGTTCACCCCTCCACTTT. This encodes CASSLFEQGSSPLHF.

This clonotype was detected many times. The CDR3 DNA reads TGCGCCAGCAGCGCCTCGGTCGTCACTGAAGCTTTCTTT. It yields the protein CASSASVVTEAFF. The gene calls are TRBV4-1 and TRBJ1-1, with no clear D. V was shortened by 5 bases and J by 4 bases, with 11 bases between the two germline ends. CDR3 size: 13 residues. In germline, CDR1 is MGHRA, CDR2 YSYEKL.

The table lists this clonotype with a count of one. Without the conserved terminal phenylalanine or tryptophan, this CDR3 likely stems from a read error. V and J are TRBV6-2 or TRBV6-3 and TRBJ2-1, with 8 bases lining up with TRBD2. The CDR3 consists of 15 residues. CDR1 and CDR2 (germline): MNHEY, SVGEGT. J gave up 6 bases and V 10 bases, and 14 bases lay outside the gene matches. The CDR3 coding sequence is TGTGCCACCGCCGAACCGGGACTAGTTTCCAATGAGCAGTTCTTG. Protein sequence: CATAEPGLVSNEQFL.

In regard to this clonotype: One junction end does not reproduce the germline sequence, and a read error may be involved. The J gene is TRBJ2-3, the V gene TRBV4-3; D is unclear. The CDR3 is made up of 15 amino acids. Germline V gives CDR1 LGHNA, CDR2 YSLEER. The CDR3 protein is CTSSRVTVSTDTQYF. CDR3 DNA: TGCACCAGCAGCCGAGTTACGGTGAGCACAGATACGCAGTATTTT.